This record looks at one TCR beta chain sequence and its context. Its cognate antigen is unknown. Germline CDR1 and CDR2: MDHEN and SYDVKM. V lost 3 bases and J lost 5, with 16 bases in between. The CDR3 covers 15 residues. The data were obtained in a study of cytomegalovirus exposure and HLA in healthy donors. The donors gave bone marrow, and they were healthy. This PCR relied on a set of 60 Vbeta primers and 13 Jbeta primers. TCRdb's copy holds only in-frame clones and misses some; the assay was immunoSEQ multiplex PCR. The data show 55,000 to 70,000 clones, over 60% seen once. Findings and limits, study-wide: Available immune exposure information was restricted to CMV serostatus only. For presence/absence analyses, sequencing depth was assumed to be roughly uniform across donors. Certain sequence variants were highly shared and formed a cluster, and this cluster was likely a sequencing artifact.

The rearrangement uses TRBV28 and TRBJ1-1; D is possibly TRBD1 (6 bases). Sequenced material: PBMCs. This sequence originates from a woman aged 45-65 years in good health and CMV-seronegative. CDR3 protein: CASSFLFRGGTEAFF. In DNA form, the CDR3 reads TGTGCCAGCAGTTTTCTCTTCAGGGGTGGGACTGAAGCTTTCTTT.